Following are 15 T cell receptor beta chains from one sample sequenced in a study of OX40 agonist ivuxolimab in advanced cancers. The assay was immunoSEQ multiplex PCR, and TCRdb's table has in-frame clones only and misses some. The sample contains 25,000 to 35,000 clones, about 90% of which appear only once. The material was CD4+ or CD8+ T cells sorted from blood, obtained in a trial of the OX40 agonist ivuxolimab. The receptors originated from an adult with an advanced solid tumor such as melanoma, head and neck, liver or kidney cancer.

The chain has TRBV29-1 and TRBJ2-7; 8 positions match TRBD1. CDR3 size: 13 residues. V was pared by 3 bases and J by 1 base, with 2 bases of the junction left unmatched. The V gene's germline CDR1 is SQVTM and CDR2 ANQGSEA. Written as DNA, the CDR3 is TGCAGCGTTGACGGACAGGGATCCTACGAGCAGTACTTC. Its protein product is CSVDGQGSYEQYF.

In this sample, this clone turned up once. V usage is TRBV4-3 and J usage is TRBJ2-7, with D possibly being TRBD2 (6 bases). CDR1 and CDR2 from the germline V gene are LGHNA and YSLEER. This CDR3 has 14 amino acids. V was shortened by 4 bases and J by 0 bases, with 10 bases between the two germline ends. CDR3 in amino acids: CASSPGTHSYEQYF. The CDR3 nucleotides read TGCGCCAGCAGCCCCGGGACTCACTCCTACGAGCAGTACTTC.

The V gene is TRBV15, the J gene TRBJ2-1, with D perhaps TRBD2 (6 bases). Germline CDR1 reads LNHNV; CDR2 reads YYDKDF (reference sequence). Trimming removed 0 bases from V and 3 bases from J, with 9 bases in between. This CDR3 spans 15 amino acids. Written as DNA, the CDR3 is TGTGCCACCAGCAGAGAACGGGAGAGCTACAATGAGCAGTTCTTC. This gives the protein CATSRERESYNEQFF.

This clone showed up just once. This chain connects TRBV13 to TRBJ2-2; TRBD1 or TRBD2 may be the D gene (5 bases each). Trimming cost V 5 bases and J 0 bases, with 10 bases left between them. The length of the CDR3 is 15 residues. Germline lookup yields CDR1 PRHDT and CDR2 FYEKMQ (reference sequence). CDR3 sequence reads: CASSPGRANTGELFF. In DNA, the CDR3 is TGTGCCAGCAGCCCGGGACGCGCGAACACCGGGGAGCTGTTTTTT. The full variable domain, completed using reference TRBV13 and TRBJ2-2, is AAGVIQSPRHLIKEKRETATLKCYPIPRHDTVYWYQQGPGQDPQFLISFYEKMQSDKGSIPDRFSAQQFSDYHSELNMSSLELGDSALYFCASSPGRANTGELFFGEGSRLTVL.

This sequence joins TRBV19 and TRBJ2-1; no definite D call. The CDR3 contains 13 residues. V gave up 8 bases and J gave up 9 bases, with 17 bases separating them. In germline, CDR1 is LNHDA, CDR2 SQIVND (reference sequence). The CDR3 reads CASAQAMRGEQFF. As DNA, the CDR3 is TGTGCCAGTGCTCAAGCCATGAGAGGTGAGCAGTTCTTC.

A single count supports this clone. This chain uses TRBV4-1 with TRBJ2-1; D ambiguous. V lost 3 bases to trimming and J lost 9 bases, with 9 bases between them. The germline V gene encodes CDR1 MGHRA and CDR2 YSYEKL. This CDR3 has 12 residues. In nucleotides, the CDR3 is TGCGCCAGCAGCCATCTTTCGAGTGAGCAGTTCTTC. This gives the protein CASSHLSSEQFF.

The rearrangement joins TRBV6-5 to TRBJ2-5; tentatively, D is TRBD1 (6 bases). Trimming took off 2 bases at V and 5 bases at J, with 15 bases between the two ends. The CDR3 is 15 amino acids. CDR1 and CDR2 from the germline V gene are MNHEY and SVGAGI. This CDR3 reads CASSYMDSPRETQYF. CDR3 nucleotides: TGTGCCAGCAGTTACATGGACAGCCCAAGGGAGACCCAGTACTTC.

The CDR3 nucleotides read TGTGCCAGCAGCCAGGTGGACACAATATACTACGAGCAGTACTTC. Its protein is CASSQVDTIYYEQYF. The V call is TRBV11-2, the J call TRBJ2-7, with D possibly TRBD1 on 5 matching bases. CDR3 size: 15 residues. Trimming left V 5 bases short and J 3 bases short, with 17 bases between. Germline V gene sequence: CDR1 SGHAT, CDR2 FQNNGV.

This rearrangement joins TRBV5-6 to TRBJ2-1; D remains ambiguous. The CDR3 spans 15 residues. Between the trimmed V and J ends, which lost 3 bases and 0 bases, there was a span of 10 bases. Germline lookup yields CDR1 SGHDT and CDR2 YYEEEE. Written as DNA, the CDR3 is TGTGCCAGCAGCTCGACCCCGAGCTCCTACAATGAGCAGTTCTTC. It is translated as CASSSTPSSYNEQFF.

Only one count was recorded for this clone. The V gene is TRBV28, the J gene TRBJ2-7, with D unclear. This CDR3 region has 16 residues. The germline V gene encodes CDR1 MDHEN and CDR2 SYDVKM. The V end lost 2 bases, the J end lost 0 bases, and 14 bases lay between the germline ends. CDR3: CASSLPGYPSSYEQYF. The CDR3 DNA reads TGTGCCAGCAGTTTACCTGGGTATCCTAGCTCCTACGAGCAGTACTTC. The full variable domain, with the rest looked up from reference TRBV28 and TRBJ2-7, is DVKVTQSSRYLVKRTGEKVFLECVQDMDHENMFWYRQDPGLGLRLIYFSYDVKMKEKGDIPEGYSVSREKKERFSLILESASTNQTSMYLCASSLPGYPSSYEQYFGPGTRLTVT.

In its sample, this clone was seen once. This chain joins TRBV9 and TRBJ2-2; 7 bases match TRBD2. Trimming cost V 0 bases and J 4 bases; bases outside gene matches: 3. The CDR3 is 15 residues long. Germline V lookup: CDR1 SGDLS, CDR2 YYNGEE. CDR3 sequence: CASSVAGGGTGELFF. CDR3 coding DNA: TGTGCCAGCAGCGTAGCTGGCGGGGGCACCGGGGAGCTGTTTTTT.

V usage is TRBV7-9 and J usage is TRBJ1-1; the D is unclear. The germline V gene has CDR1 SEHNR and CDR2 FQNEAQ (reference sequence). The CDR3 is made up of 13 amino acids. Trimming left V 1 base short and J 1 base short, with 4 bases between. CDR3 sequence reads: CASSLDANTEAFF. CDR3 sequence (DNA): TGTGCCAGCAGCTTAGATGCGAACACTGAAGCTTTCTTT.

The rearrangement links TRBV7-3 to TRBJ2-1, with 9 bases matching TRBD2. The germline V gene encodes CDR1 SGHTA and CDR2 FQGTGA. The CDR3 is made up of 13 amino acids. V shed 8 bases, J shed 4 bases, and the junction held 3 bases outside the gene matches. CDR3 sequence: CASRTSAYNEQFF. CDR3 coding DNA: TGTGCCAGCCGGACTAGCGCGTACAATGAGCAGTTCTTC.

V and J are TRBV7-8 and TRBJ1-2; D is uncertain. The CDR3 covers 13 residues. Germline CDR1 and CDR2: SGHVS and FQNEAQ. V lost 3 bases and J 6 bases, leaving 11 bases between the germline ends. The CDR3 region has the DNA TGTGCCAGCAGCTTGGGAAGGGAGGATGGCTACACCTTC. Protein product: CASSLGREDGYTF.

CDR3 DNA: TGCGCCAGCAGCTTACATACCTATTCGCTAGCGGATGAGAACACCGGGGAGCTGTTTTTT. The encoded protein is CASSLHTYSLADENTGELFF. The chain carries TRBV5-1 and TRBJ2-2; 7 nucleotides line up with TRBD2. V dropped 2 bases and J dropped 1; count of bases not matched to a gene: 17. The CDR3 covers 20 residues. Germline lookup yields CDR1 SGHRS and CDR2 YFSETQ.